The 8 T cell receptor beta chains below all came from one sample that was sequenced in a study of post-analysis software for immune sequencing data. Whole-study results and caveats: TRBV5-6, TRBV5-1 and TRBV20-1 belonged to a set of roughly 5 TRBV segments that were more frequent in patients than controls.

Each TCR beta cDNA library carried unique molecular identifiers. TCRdb passed the PCR reads through MiXCR, listing each CDR3 protein once. The sample shows approximately 730,000 distinct CDR3 sequences, just over 45% of them seen only once. Their cognate antigens are unknown. Sequenced sample: blood. These receptor sequences come from a girl aged 5-17 years with multiple sclerosis.

This chain joins TRBV6-1 and TRBJ1-4; TRBD1 matches at 8 bases. This CDR3 is 14 amino acids long. In germline, CDR1 is MNHNS, CDR2 SASEGT. J gave up 6 bases and V 6 bases, and 6 bases lay outside the gene matches. For the CDR3, the DNA is TGTGCCAGCAGCGCAGGGGGCATGGATGAAAAACTGTTTTTT. Translated: CASSAGGMDEKLFF.

This sequence joins TRBV5-6 and TRBJ2-7, with 10 bases identical to TRBD2. Germline values: CDR1 SGHDT, CDR2 YYEEEE. This CDR3 spans 17 amino acids. Trimming took 0 bases from V and 7 from J; bases not matched to a gene: 13. The DNA of the CDR3 is TGTGCCAGCAGCTTGGCCCTAGCACTAGCGGGATCTGGTGAGCAGTACTTC. It is translated as CASSLALALAGSGEQYF.

The chain recombines TRBV28 with TRBJ1-2, with TRBD1 as a possible D gene (5 bases). V dropped 5 bases and J dropped 1 base, with 17 bases sitting between them. The germline V gene encodes CDR1 MDHEN and CDR2 SYDVKM. The CDR3 spans 16 residues. CDR3 nucleotides: TGTGCCAGCAGTCTCTGGCAGGACACACGTAACTATGGCTACACCTTC. It codes for CASSLWQDTRNYGYTF.

The CDR3: CASSLDRDRAYEQYF. The CDR3 DNA reads as TGTGCCAGCAGCTTGGATCGGGACAGAGCCTACGAGCAGTACTTC. The rearrangement links TRBV7-6 to TRBJ2-7; 7 bases align to TRBD1. The CDR3 length is 15 residues. Germline V lookup: CDR1 SGHVS, CDR2 FNYEAQ. The J segment lost 2 bases and the V segment lost 3 bases, leaving 7 bases of the junction unmatched.

This clonotype has only a few counts. The chain combines TRBV5-1 with TRBJ2-3, with TRBD2 identical over 9 bases. The CDR3 contains 16 residues. Unmatched junction bases numbered 9, after V lost 6 bases and J lost 1 base. CDR1 SGHRS and CDR2 YFSETQ come from the germline V gene. This CDR3 is CASNGGREEGTDTQYF. CDR3 bases: TGCGCCAGCAATGGCGGGAGGGAAGAGGGCACAGATACGCAGTATTTT.

The V call is TRBV29-1, the J call TRBJ1-1; D is undetermined. V dropped 1 base and J dropped 0 bases, with 12 bases sitting between them. The CDR3 has 15 amino acids. The germline V gene has CDR1 SQVTM and CDR2 ANQGSEA. The CDR3 region has the DNA TGCAGCGTTGAAGTGTTGGGGTCCATGAACACTGAAGCTTTCTTT. Its translation: CSVEVLGSMNTEAFF.

The chain has TRBV4-2 and TRBJ2-1; D assignment may be TRBD1 or TRBD2 (6 bases each). Trimming left V 1 base short and J 0 bases short, with 13 bases between. The CDR3 covers 17 residues. The germline CDR1 and CDR2 sequences are LGHNA and YNFKEQ. In DNA form, the CDR3 reads TGTGCCAGCAGCCAAGCGGGGGCGGGACACTCCTACAATGAGCAGTTCTTC. Translation: CASSQAGAGHSYNEQFF.

This clonotype turned up a few times. The chain has TRBV7-2 and TRBJ2-7; a possible D gene is TRBD2 (7 bases). Trimming took off 2 bases at V and 4 bases at J, with 12 bases between the two ends. Per the germline V gene, CDR1 is SGHTA and CDR2 is FQGNSA. The CDR3 loop spans 14 amino acids. The CDR3, as DNA: TGTGCCAGCAGCTTAAGGGGGGGCCTTTACGAGCAGTACTTC. This translates into CASSLRGGLYEQYF.